A selection of T cell receptor beta chains follows, all from one sample in a study of brain T cells in children with intractable seizures. Sequencing was performed with immunoSEQ multiplex PCR; in TCRdb, only in-frame clones are kept and a portion is missing. The top ten clones hold 24% of a sample with tens of thousands of clones, around 90% of them seen once. Here the sequenced sample was peripheral blood, taken at surgery. The receptor source for this set is a girl aged 2-15 years with Rasmussen encephalitis and intractable seizures. Both conserved end residues are part of each CDR3. D genes are given only for firm matches.

v_call	j_call	d_call	cdr3_aa	cdr3_nt
TRBV4-2	TRBJ1-1	.	CASSHRAGLDTEAFF	TGTGCCAGCAGCCATCGGGCGGGTCTCGACACTGAAGCTTTCTTT
TRBV5-1	TRBJ2-5	.	CASSLEYQETQYF	TGCGCCAGCAGTTTAGAGTACCAAGAGACCCAGTACTTC
TRBV7-2	TRBJ2-1	.	CASSRDFSNEQFF	TGTGCCAGCAGTCGGGACTTCTCCAATGAGCAGTTCTTC
TRBV6-1	TRBJ2-3	.	CASSEMKGPDTQYF	TGTGCCAGCAGTGAAATGAAGGGGCCAGATACGCAGTATTTT
TRBV21-1	TRBJ2-7	.	CASRGGQERYEQYF	TGTGCCAGCAGAGGGGGGCAGGAAAGGTACGAGCAGTACTTC
TRBV29-1	TRBJ2-7	TRBD2	CSADAGELYEQYF	TGCAGCGCCGACGCGGGGGAGTTGTACGAGCAGTACTTC
TRBV10-2	TRBJ1-2	.	CASSELGGGYTF	TGCGCCAGCAGTGAATTGGGGGGCGGCTACACCTTC
TRBV6-5	TRBJ1-3	.	CASSSVWGSWGNTIYF	TGTGCCAGCAGTTCCGTTTGGGGGTCTTGGGGAAACACCATATATTTT
TRBV24-1	TRBJ2-3	.	CATSDLGGTQYF	TGTGCCACCAGTGATTTAGGTGGTACGCAGTATTTT
TRBV5-1	TRBJ1-4	TRBD1	CASSSGQGAEKLFF	TGCGCCAGCAGCTCCGGCCAGGGGGCGGAAAAACTGTTTTTT
TRBV27	TRBJ2-7	TRBD1	CASSRYPGQGYSEQYF	TGTGCCAGCAGTCGGTACCCGGGACAGGGATATAGCGAGCAGTACTTC
TRBV24-1	TRBJ2-2	TRBD1	CATSDPDRALHTGELFF	TGTGCCACCAGTGATCCCGACAGGGCTTTGCACACCGGGGAGCTGTTTTTT
TRBV2	TRBJ2-7	TRBD1	CASSEWGQGSEQYF	TGTGCCAGCAGTGAATGGGGACAGGGGAGCGAGCAGTACTTC
TRBV12-3/TRBV12-4	TRBJ2-7	.	CASSLDAGRGQYF	TGTGCCAGCAGTTTAGACGCGGGAAGGGGGCAGTACTTC
TRBV30	TRBJ1-3	TRBD1	CAWNPGQVSGNTIYF	TGTGCCTGGAATCCGGGACAGGTCTCTGGAAACACCATATATTTT
TRBV27	TRBJ2-7	TRBD2	CASSLAGVSYEQYF	TGTGCCAGCAGTTTAGCGGGAGTCTCCTACGAGCAGTACTTC